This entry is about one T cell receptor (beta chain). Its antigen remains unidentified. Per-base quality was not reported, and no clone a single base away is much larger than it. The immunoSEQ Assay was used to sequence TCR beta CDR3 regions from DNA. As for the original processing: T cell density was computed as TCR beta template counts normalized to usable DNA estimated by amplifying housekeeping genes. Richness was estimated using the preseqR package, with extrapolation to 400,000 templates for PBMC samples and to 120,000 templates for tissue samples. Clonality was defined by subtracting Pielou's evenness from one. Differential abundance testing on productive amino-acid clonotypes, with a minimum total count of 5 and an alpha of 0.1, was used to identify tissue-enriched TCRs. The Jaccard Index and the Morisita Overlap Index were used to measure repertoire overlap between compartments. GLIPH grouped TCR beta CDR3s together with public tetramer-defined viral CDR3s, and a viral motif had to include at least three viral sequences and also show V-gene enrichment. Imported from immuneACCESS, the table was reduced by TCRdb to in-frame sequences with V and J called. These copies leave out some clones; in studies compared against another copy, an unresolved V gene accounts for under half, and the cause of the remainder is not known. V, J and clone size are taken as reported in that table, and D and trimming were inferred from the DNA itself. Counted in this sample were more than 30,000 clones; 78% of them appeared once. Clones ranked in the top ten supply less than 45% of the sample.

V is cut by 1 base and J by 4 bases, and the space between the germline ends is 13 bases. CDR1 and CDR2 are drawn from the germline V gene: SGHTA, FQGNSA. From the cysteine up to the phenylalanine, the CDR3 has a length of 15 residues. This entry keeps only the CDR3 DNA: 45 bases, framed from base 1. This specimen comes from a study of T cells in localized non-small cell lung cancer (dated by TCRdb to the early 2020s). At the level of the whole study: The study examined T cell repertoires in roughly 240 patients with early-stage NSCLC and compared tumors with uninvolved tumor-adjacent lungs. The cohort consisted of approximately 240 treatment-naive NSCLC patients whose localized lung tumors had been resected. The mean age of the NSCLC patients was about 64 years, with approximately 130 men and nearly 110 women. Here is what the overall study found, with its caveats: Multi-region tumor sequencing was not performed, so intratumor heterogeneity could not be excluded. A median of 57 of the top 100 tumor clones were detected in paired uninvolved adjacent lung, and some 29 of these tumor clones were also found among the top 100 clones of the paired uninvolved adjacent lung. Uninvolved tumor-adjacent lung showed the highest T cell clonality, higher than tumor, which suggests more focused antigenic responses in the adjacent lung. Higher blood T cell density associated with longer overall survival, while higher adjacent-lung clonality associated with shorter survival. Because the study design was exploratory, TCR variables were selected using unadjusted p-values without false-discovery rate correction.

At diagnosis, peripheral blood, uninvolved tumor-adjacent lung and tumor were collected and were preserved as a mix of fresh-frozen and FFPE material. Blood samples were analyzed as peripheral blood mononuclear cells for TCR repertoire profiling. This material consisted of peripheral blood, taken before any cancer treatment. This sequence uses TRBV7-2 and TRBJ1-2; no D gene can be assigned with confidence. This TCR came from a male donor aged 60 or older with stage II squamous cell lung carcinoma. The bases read TGTGCCAGCAGCTTAGGAACAGAGGTTAGCTATGGCTACACCTTC. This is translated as CASSLGTEVSYGYTF.